This is a list of T cell receptor beta chains from one sample in a study of patients and donors after allogeneic stem cell transplantation. Using its own MiXCR run on the RT-PCR reads, TCRdb lists one record per CDR3 protein. The data show about 160,000 distinct CDR3 sequences, with roughly 24% seen just once and more than 25% held by the top ten. The specimen sequenced was blood, either unsorted or a sorted T cell fraction (not recorded which). The receptors here all came from a human donor who was either an allogeneic HSCT recipient or a stem cell or donor lymphocyte infusion donor (not recorded which). It is not recorded whose cells these are; they may come from a transplant donor. The CDR3 runs from the conserved cysteine through the conserved F or W. The size of a clone is reported for some rows only, either as once, few or many, or as a class for expanded clones.

many TRBV9 CASSAMPTGLDTEAFF
- TRBV7-6 CASSSGPVFNTDTQYF
- TRBV15 CATSQGGTDTQYF
- TRBV12-3/TRBV12-4 CASSLVSAMNTEAFF
- TRBV7-8 CASSLTRGGVAKNIQYF
- TRBV29-1 CSVERGGSSYEQYF
- TRBV2 CASSGPNSYNEQFF
- TRBV5-1 CASSPAAGGNEQFF
few TRBV6-5 CASSRDGGYQETQYF
few TRBV2 CASSSYNGEQFF
many TRBV12-3/TRBV12-4 CASSFAANEKLFF
- TRBV20-1 CSARETTSGGINTQYF
- TRBV6-5 CASTEGDEQFF
- TRBV7-7 CASSHHSGRADTGELFF
- TRBV7-3 CASSLSSTGELFF
- TRBV13 CASSLVGLATYNEQFF